This entry features one TCR beta chain sequence. There are a few counts of this clonotype. Its target antigen remains unknown. Per-base quality was not reported, and no clone a single base away is much larger than it. The data are from a study of CD8 T cells in ankylosing spondylitis (dated by TCRdb to about 2017). Background on the whole study: To find TCR variants linked to disease, the study profiled T cell receptor beta repertoires in ankylosing spondylitis patients and healthy donors. The whole study cohort included over a hundred healthy donors and 25 ankylosing spondylitis patients. Samples of peripheral blood were taken, and for ankylosing spondylitis patients, synovial fluid was collected as well. On the study overall, not on this receptor specifically: A TCR beta motif made up of about eight highly homologous amino acid variants appeared to be characteristic of blood from ankylosing spondylitis patients. The disease-linked clones had a CD8+ phenotype and were found at relatively low frequencies in peripheral blood. Some of the motif variants had been reported before in the synovial fluid and blood of reactive arthritis patients, a finding that suggests common disease-initiation mechanisms. Significant enrichment of the disease-linked clones was reported in matched synovial fluid samples from ankylosing spondylitis patients.

V was cut back by 4 bases and J by 1 base, leaving a gap of 17 bases between them. The germline V gene encodes CDR1 SGHRS and CDR2 YFSETQ. The CDR3 runs 16 amino acids, cysteine and phenylalanine included. Only the CDR3 DNA stays, 48 bases, in frame from base 1. Sequencing used an Illumina HiSeq 2500. TCR beta libraries were prepared by quantitative 5'-RACE with molecular barcodes. On the study's bioinformatics: Disease-linked TCR variants were identified with a new computational method built on a probabilistic model of VDJ rearrangement. TCRdb ran its own pipeline on the public reads, namely fastp trimming at Q25 and MiXCR clone calling, and kept in-frame beta chains. A single entry per CDR3 protein holds the most common genes and DNA from its merged rows. Here the V and J calls rest on TCRdb's processing, not on the authors' analysis. This sample lists about 450,000 distinct CDR3 sequences; about 24% were detected once. The ten largest clones add up to over 0.8% of the sample.

The sequencing sample was made of blood, either unsorted or a sorted T cell fraction (not recorded which). The receptor was derived from a male donor with ankylosing spondylitis. The rearrangement joined TRBV5-1 to TRBJ2-5; the best D guess is TRBD2, with 7 bases matching. In nucleotide form, the sequence is TGCGCCAGCAGCCCGGGGGGCCTAACCGCCCAAGAGACCCAGTACTTC. This yields the protein CASSPGGLTAQETQYF.